This TCR beta chain is from a study of identifying expanded T cells in peripheral blood. In this sample, this clone turned up a few times. The antigen is undetermined. No infections or other immune events were documented during collection. Study-wide findings and caveats: About 1.2 clones differed between technical replicates, versus about 15 and 19 over time. Variance in clone template counts between approximately 2-week samples significantly increased with total template count across all healthy donors.

Using immunoSEQ multiplex PCR, the repertoire was profiled, and TCRdb retains in-frame clones only, with some absent. The sample shows around 100,000 clones, 80% to 90% of them seen only once. Trimming cost V 1 base and J 0 bases; bases outside gene matches: 12. Germline V gene data show CDR1 as KGHSH and CDR2 as LQKENI. CDR3 length equals 19 residues. The chain recombines TRBV18 with TRBJ1-1, with 9 nucleotides matching TRBD1. The receptor comes from a person between 18 and 75 years old in good health. The material sequenced was blood. The CDR3: CASSPRIQSGTGMNTEAFF. In DNA form, the CDR3 reads TGTGCCAGCTCACCACGAATTCAATCGGGGACAGGGATGAACACTGAAGCTTTCTTT.